Included here is one TCR beta chain sequence, with context. Antigen specificity is unknown. These data are taken from a study of T cell repertoires in cytomegalovirus infection. Trimming removed 5 bases from V and 4 bases from J; junction bases left unmatched: 8. This CDR3 has 17 residues. Germline CDR1 and CDR2: MNHEY and SMNVEV (reference sequence). MiXCR was run by TCRdb on the reads, yielding one entry per CDR3 protein. The sample shows 900,000 to 950,000 distinct CDR3 sequences, about a third of them seen only once. This material consisted of cultured CD8+ T cells from PBMCs, taken from culture after CMV antigen stimulation. The V and J genes are TRBV27 and TRBJ2-1, with 13 bases that match TRBD2. This clonotype originated in a human donor in good health (CMV status not recorded). Some clones in this sample may be carry-over from other donors' samples. This CDR3 is CASSIPGLAGVYNEQFF. As DNA, the CDR3 is TGTGCCAGCAGTATCCCCGGACTAGCGGGAGTTTACAATGAGCAGTTCTTC.